Here is one T cell receptor beta chain with its context. Its specificity is not known. Authors' methods: As immunoSEQ supplied junction-only sequences (without quality scores), filtering differed. The data were produced by immunoSEQ multiplex PCR, yet TCRdb's version contains in-frame clones alone and is incomplete. V and J calls and clone size are copied from that table; D and trimming were computed from the DNA. The sample consists of about 680,000 clones, about 80% of them appearing once. The CDR3 totals 14 residues. Germline V gives CDR1 GTSNPN, CDR2 SVGIG (reference sequence). The germline V and J ends were trimmed by 0 bases and 9 bases, with 17 bases remaining between them. The record originates from a study of shared clonotypes between healthy human individuals. At the level of the study: Three plates were used per donor for CD4 naive, three for CD4 memory, two for CD8 naive and one for CD8 memory. Findings and caveats of the study: Non-shared clonotypes had lower generation probabilities than those shared by all four donors.

The sequencing sample was made of memory CD4+ T cells sorted from blood. Subset here: CD45RA-negative fraction. The TCR was taken from a woman between 25 and 40 years old in good health. The chain carries TRBV30 and TRBJ2-5; D remains ambiguous. The CDR3, as DNA: TGTGCCTGGAGTGTATTTGGAGATATCTCGCCCCAGTACTTC. Encoded protein: CAWSVFGDISPQYF.